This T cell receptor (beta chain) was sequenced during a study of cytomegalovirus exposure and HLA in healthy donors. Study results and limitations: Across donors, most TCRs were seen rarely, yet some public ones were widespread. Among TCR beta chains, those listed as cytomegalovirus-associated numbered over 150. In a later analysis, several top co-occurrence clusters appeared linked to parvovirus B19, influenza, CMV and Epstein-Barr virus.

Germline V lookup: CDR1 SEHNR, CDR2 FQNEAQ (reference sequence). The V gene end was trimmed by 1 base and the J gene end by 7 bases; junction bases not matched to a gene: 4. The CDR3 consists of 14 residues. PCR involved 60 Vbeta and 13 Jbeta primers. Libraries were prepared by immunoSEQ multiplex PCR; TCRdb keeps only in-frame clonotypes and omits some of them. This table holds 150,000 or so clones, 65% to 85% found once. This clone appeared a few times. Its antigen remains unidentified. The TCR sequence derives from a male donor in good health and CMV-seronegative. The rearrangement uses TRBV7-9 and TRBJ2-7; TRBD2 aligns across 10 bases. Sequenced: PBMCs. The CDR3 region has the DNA TGTGCCAGCAGCTTAGAGCGGGAGGGGAGTGAGCAGTACTTC. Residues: CASSLEREGSEQYF.